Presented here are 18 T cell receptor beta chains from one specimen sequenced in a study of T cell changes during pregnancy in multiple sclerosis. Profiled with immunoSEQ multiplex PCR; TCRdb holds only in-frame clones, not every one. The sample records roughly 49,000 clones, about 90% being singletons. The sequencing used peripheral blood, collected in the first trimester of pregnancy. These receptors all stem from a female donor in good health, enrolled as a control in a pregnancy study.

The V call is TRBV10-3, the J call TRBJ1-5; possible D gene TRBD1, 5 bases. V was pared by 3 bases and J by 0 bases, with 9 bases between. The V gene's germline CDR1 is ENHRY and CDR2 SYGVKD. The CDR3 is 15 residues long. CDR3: CAISDGGNSNQPQHF. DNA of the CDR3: TGTGCCATCAGTGATGGGGGGAATAGCAATCAGCCCCAGCATTTT.

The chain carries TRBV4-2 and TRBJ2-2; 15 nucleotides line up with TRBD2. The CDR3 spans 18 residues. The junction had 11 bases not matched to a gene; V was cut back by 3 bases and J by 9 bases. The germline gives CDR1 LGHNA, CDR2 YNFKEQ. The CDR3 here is CASSQLPGLAGGTRELFF. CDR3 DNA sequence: TGTGCCAGCAGCCAGCTACCCGGACTAGCGGGGGGGACCAGGGAGCTGTTTTTT.

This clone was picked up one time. Here the CDR3 DNA reads TGTGCCAGCAGCTCCTTCGGGGGGACCCAGTACTTC. It specifies CASSSFGGTQYF. V gene TRBV7-2 combines with J gene TRBJ2-5; D is possibly TRBD2 (6 bases). The CDR3 has 12 amino acids. V was pared by 4 bases and J by 7 bases, with 10 bases between. Looked up from germline, CDR1 is SGHTA and CDR2 is FQGNSA.

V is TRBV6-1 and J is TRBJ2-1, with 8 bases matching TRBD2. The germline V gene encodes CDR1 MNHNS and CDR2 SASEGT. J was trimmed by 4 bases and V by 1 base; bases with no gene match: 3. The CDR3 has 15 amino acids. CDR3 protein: CASSEGSGEYNEQFF. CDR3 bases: TGTGCCAGCAGTGAAGGTAGCGGGGAGTACAATGAGCAGTTCTTC.

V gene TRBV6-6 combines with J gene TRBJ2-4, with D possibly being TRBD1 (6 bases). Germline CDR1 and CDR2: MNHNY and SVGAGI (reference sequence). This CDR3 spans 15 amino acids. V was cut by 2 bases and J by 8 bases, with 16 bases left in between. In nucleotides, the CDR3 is TGTGCCAGCAGTTACCAAGTGGGGGCAGGGGACATTCAGTACTTC. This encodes CASSYQVGAGDIQYF.

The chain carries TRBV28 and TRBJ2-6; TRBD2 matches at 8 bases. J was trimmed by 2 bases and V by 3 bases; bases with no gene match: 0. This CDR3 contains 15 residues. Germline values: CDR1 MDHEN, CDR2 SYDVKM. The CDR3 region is CASSFGGAGANVLTF. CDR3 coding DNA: TGTGCCAGCAGTTTCGGGGGGGCTGGGGCCAACGTCCTGACTTTC.

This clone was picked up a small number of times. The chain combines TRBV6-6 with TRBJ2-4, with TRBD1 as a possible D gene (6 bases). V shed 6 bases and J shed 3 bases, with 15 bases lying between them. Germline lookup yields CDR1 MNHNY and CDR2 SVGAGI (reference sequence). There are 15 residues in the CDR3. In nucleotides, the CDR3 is TGTGCCAGCAGGGACAGCATACGAGTCAAAAACATTCAGTACTTC. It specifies CASRDSIRVKNIQYF.

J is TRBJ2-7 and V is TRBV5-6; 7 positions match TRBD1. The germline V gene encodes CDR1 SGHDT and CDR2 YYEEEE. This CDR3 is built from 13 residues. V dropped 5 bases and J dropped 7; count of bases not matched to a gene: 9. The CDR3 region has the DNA TGTGCCAGCAGACTCAGGGGGTCGGAGGAGCAGTACTTC. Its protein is CASRLRGSEEQYF.

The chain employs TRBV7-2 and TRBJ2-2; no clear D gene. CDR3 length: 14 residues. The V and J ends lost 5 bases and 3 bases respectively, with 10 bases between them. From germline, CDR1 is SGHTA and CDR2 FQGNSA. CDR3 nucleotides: TGTGCCAGCAGCCCCAGGATCGACACCGGGGAGCTGTTTTTT. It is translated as CASSPRIDTGELFF.

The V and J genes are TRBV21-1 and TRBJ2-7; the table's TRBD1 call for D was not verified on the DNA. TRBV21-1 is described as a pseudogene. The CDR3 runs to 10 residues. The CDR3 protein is CASSDTEGYF. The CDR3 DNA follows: TGTGCCAGCAGCGACACAGAAGGGTACTTC.

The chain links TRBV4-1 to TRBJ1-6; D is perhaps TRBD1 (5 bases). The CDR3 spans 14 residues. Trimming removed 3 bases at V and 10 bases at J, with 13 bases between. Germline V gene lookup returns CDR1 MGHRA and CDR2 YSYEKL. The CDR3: CASSQGGIDSPLHF. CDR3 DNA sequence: TGCGCCAGCAGCCAGGGGGGGATAGACTCACCCCTCCACTTT.

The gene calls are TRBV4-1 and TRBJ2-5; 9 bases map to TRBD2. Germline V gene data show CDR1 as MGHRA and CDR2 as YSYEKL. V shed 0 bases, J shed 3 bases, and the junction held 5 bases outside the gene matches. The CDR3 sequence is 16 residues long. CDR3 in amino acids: CASSQDRPSGKETQYF. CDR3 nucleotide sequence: TGCGCCAGCAGCCAAGATAGGCCTAGCGGGAAAGAGACCCAGTACTTC.

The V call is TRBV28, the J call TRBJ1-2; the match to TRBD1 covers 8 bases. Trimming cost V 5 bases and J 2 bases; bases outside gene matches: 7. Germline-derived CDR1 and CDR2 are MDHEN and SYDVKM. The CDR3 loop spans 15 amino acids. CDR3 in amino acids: CASSLSWTGNYGYTF. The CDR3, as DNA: TGTGCCAGCAGTCTTTCCTGGACAGGGAACTATGGCTACACCTTC.

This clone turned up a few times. CDR3 sequence reads: CASSLDRGGNSPLHF. Here the CDR3 DNA reads TGTGCCAGCAGTCTGGACAGGGGTGGCAATTCACCCCTCCACTTT. The chain employs TRBV6-6 and TRBJ1-6, with 9 bases that match TRBD1. The length of the CDR3 is 15 residues. CDR1 is MNHNY and CDR2 is SVGAGI in the germline V gene (reference sequence). V lost 5 bases, J lost 7 bases, and 6 bases stayed unmatched.

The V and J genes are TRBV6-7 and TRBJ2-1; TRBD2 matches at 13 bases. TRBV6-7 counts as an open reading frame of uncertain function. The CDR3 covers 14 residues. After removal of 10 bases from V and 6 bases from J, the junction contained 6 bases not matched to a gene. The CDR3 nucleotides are TGTGCCACCGTGACTAGCGGGGGGTCCAATGAGCAGTTCTTC. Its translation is CATVTSGGSNEQFF.

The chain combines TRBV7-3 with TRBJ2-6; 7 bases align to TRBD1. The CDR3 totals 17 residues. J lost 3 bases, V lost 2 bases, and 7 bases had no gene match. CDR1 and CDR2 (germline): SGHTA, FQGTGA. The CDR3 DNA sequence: TGTGCCAGCAGCTTACGTACAGGGGAGAATGGGGCCAACGTCCTGACTTTC. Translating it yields CASSLRTGENGANVLTF.

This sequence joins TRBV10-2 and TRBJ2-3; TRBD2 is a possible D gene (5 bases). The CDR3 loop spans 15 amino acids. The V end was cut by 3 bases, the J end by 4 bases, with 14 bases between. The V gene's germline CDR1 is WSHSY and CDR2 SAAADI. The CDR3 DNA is TGCGCCAGCAGTGAAACTGGAATAGCGTCAGATACGCAGTATTTT. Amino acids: CASSETGIASDTQYF.

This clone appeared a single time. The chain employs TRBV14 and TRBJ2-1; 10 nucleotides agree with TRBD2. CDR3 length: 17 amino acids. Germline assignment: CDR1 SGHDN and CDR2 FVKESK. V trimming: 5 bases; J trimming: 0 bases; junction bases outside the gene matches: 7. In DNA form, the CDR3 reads TGTGCCAGCAGCGGATCTAGCGGGGGCTACTCCTACAATGAGCAGTTCTTC. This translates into CASSGSSGGYSYNEQFF.